Listed below are T cell receptor beta chains from one sample, sequenced in a study of T cell responses to AZD1222 COVID-19 vaccine. Sequencing used immunoSEQ multiplex PCR; TCRdb keeps in-frame clones, though not all of them. The data contain more than 150,000 clones, approximately 91% of them singletons. This material consisted of peripheral blood, taken 28 days after the second AZD1222 dose. The receptors derive from an adult who received the AZD1222 COVID-19 vaccine. The CDR3 runs from the conserved cysteine through the conserved F or W. D genes are given only for firm matches. Rows may omit the clone size; those that give it use once, few, many or a size class.

-	-	TRBV25-1	TRBJ1-2	TGTGCCAGCAGTGAATTAGGGGGTTCCCGCTATGGCTACACCTTC	CASSELGGSRYGYTF
TRBD2	-	TRBV18	TRBJ2-1	TGTAAGGGTGGGACTAGCGTTTACAATGAGCAGTTCTTC	CKGGTSVYNEQFF
-	-	TRBV24-1	TRBJ1-4	TGTGCCACCAGTGATCCTGACAGCGGGGAAAAACTGTTTTTT	CATSDPDSGEKLFF
TRBD1	once	TRBV4-2	TRBJ1-1	TGTGCCAGCAGCCTGTTGGAAAGGGGACAGGGCGCCACTTTCTTT	CASSLLERGQGATFF
-	-	TRBV19	TRBJ1-5	TGTGCCAGTAGCAAGGGGGGCCGGGATCAGCCCCAGCATTTT	CASSKGGRDQPQHF
TRBD2	-	TRBV19	TRBJ2-1	TGTGCCAGTAGTATAGTAAGCGGGAGGGCCTTGGGCAATGAGCAGTTCTTC	CASSIVSGRALGNEQFF
TRBD1	-	TRBV5-8	TRBJ1-4	TGTGCCAGCAGGATTACAGGGGGGAGTGAAAAACTGTTTTTT	CASRITGGSEKLFF
-	-	TRBV2	TRBJ1-4	TGTGCCAGCAGCCAGGGGACATTTAATGAAAAACTGTTTTTT	CASSQGTFNEKLFF
-	-	TRBV5-1	TRBJ2-3	TGCGCCAGCAGCTCCCCGACAGGCACAGATACGCAGTATTTT	CASSSPTGTDTQYF
TRBD1	-	TRBV24-1	TRBJ2-2	TGTGCCACCAGCACAGGGGCCCACACCGGGGAGCTGTTTTTT	CATSTGAHTGELFF
-	-	TRBV28	TRBJ1-5	TGTGCCAGCAGTACTAGGGTCCGCAATCAGCCCCAGCATTTT	CASSTRVRNQPQHF
-	-	TRBV5-1	TRBJ2-3	TGCGCCAGCAGCTCCCCTGGAGGCCCCAGGGATACGCAGTATTTT	CASSSPGGPRDTQYF
-	-	TRBV7-9	TRBJ2-5	TGTGCCAGCAGCTTAGGCCTAGCGCCAGAGACCCAGTACTTC	CASSLGLAPETQYF
-	-	TRBV28	TRBJ1-5	TGTGCCAGCAGTTCTGGGGAGGGGCATCAGCCCCAGCATTTT	CASSSGEGHQPQHF
TRBD1	-	TRBV30	TRBJ1-4	TGTGCCTGGAGTACAGGGGGATTATTTGAAAAACTGTTTTTT	CAWSTGGLFEKLFF
-	-	TRBV28	TRBJ2-1	TGTGCCAGCCGACTTCGGGATGAGCAGTTCTTC	CASRLRDEQFF
TRBD1	-	TRBV5-1	TRBJ2-6	TGCGCCAGCAGCTGGACAGGACCCTCTGGGGCCAACGTCCTGACTTTC	CASSWTGPSGANVLTF
-	-	TRBV2	TRBJ1-1	TGTGCCAGCAGCCGGGAGGGTGGATTGAACACTGAAGCTTTCTTT	CASSREGGLNTEAFF
-	-	TRBV5-1	TRBJ1-4	TGCGCCAGCAGCTCCCGGGGAGGGCCGTCAACTAATGAAAAACTGTTTTTT	CASSSRGGPSTNEKLFF